Shown below are 8 T cell receptor beta chains from a single sample sequenced in a study of Ad26.COV2.S vaccination and SARS-CoV-2 variants. The assay was immunoSEQ multiplex PCR, and TCRdb's table has in-frame clones only and misses some. The data show about 350,000 clones, approximately 85% seen once. Treatment denoted: around 19 received Ad26.COV2.S at low or high dose, single or two shots; roughly five received placebo; per-sample allocation not given. Day 63 after the first injection of vaccine or placebo was the sampling time. The sequences come from peripheral blood, collected in a trial of Ad26.COV2.S vaccine versus placebo. These receptors all come from a person aged 18-65 years who received the Ad26.COV2.S COVID-19 vaccine or a placebo.

V is TRBV5-1 and J is TRBJ1-2; 7 nucleotides line up with TRBD1. Germline V CDR1 and CDR2: SGHRS, YFSETQ. The length of the CDR3 is 14 residues. V lost 1 base, J lost 7 bases, and 7 bases stayed unmatched. The CDR3: CASSLIEGARGYTF. In DNA, the CDR3 is TGCGCCAGCAGCTTGATAGAGGGGGCGCGTGGCTACACCTTC.

J is TRBJ2-2 and V is TRBV28; D gene ambiguous. V lost 2 bases to trimming and J lost 2 bases, with 9 bases between them. The V gene's germline CDR1 is MDHEN and CDR2 SYDVKM. The CDR3 length is 15 residues. In DNA, the CDR3 is TGTGCCAGCAGTTTACGGACCTTTAACACCGGGGAGCTGTTTTTT. As protein: CASSLRTFNTGELFF.

This chain joins TRBV7-9 and TRBJ1-4; TRBD1 matches 8 bases. This CDR3 spans 17 amino acids. The germline V gene has CDR1 SEHNR and CDR2 FQNEAQ (reference sequence). With 5 bases clipped from V and 2 bases from J, the junction kept 10 bases outside the gene matches. The CDR3 loop is CASSPRAGGFTNEKLFF. The CDR3 region has the DNA TGTGCCAGCAGCCCGAGGGCAGGGGGCTTTACTAATGAAAAACTGTTTTTT.

CDR3 nucleotides: TGTGCCAGCAGTTTACCGGGGGGCGGGGAGCTGTTTTTT. Its translation: CASSLPGGGELFF. The J gene is TRBJ2-2, the V gene TRBV28, with 7 positions matching TRBD2. Losses at the gene ends were 2 bases for V and 7 bases for J; bases not matched to a gene: 1. Per germline, CDR1 MDHEN and CDR2 SYDVKM. CDR3 length: 13 residues.

This sequence joins TRBV5-1 and TRBJ1-5; 8 bases map to TRBD1. Trimming at V came to 4 bases and at J to 4 bases, leaving 13 bases not matched to a gene. The CDR3 runs 17 residues. Germline V gene sequence: CDR1 SGHRS, CDR2 YFSETQ. The CDR3 loop reads CASSPLPTGDLNQPQHF. For the CDR3, the DNA is TGCGCCAGCAGCCCCCTTCCGACAGGGGATTTGAATCAGCCCCAGCATTTT.

The V call is TRBV19, the J call TRBJ2-1; TRBD2 matches 9 bases. CDR1 and CDR2 from the germline V gene are LNHDA and SQIVND (reference sequence). This CDR3 has 17 residues. Trimming removed 3 bases from V and 5 bases from J; junction bases left unmatched: 11. For the CDR3, the DNA is TGTGCCAGTAGTATTGAAACGGCGGGAGGGATCGACAATGAGCAGTTCTTC. It yields the protein CASSIETAGGIDNEQFF.

The chain couples TRBV27 to TRBJ2-7, with 14 bases identical to TRBD2. Germline CDR1 reads MNHEY; CDR2 reads SMNVEV (reference sequence). CDR3 size: 18 residues. The junction had 8 bases not matched to a gene; V was cut back by 3 bases and J by 1 base. CDR3 loop: CASSFTPGLAGVSYEQYF. The DNA of the CDR3 is TGTGCCAGCAGTTTCACCCCGGGACTAGCGGGAGTATCCTACGAGCAGTACTTC.

J is TRBJ2-5 and V is TRBV30; D not resolved. Germline loops: CDR1 GTSNPN, CDR2 SVGIG (reference sequence). The CDR3 is 13 amino acids. The V and J ends lost 2 bases and 0 bases respectively, with 7 bases between them. The CDR3 loop reads CAWSQLYQETQYF. CDR3 sequence (DNA): TGTGCCTGGAGTCAACTATACCAAGAGACCCAGTACTTC. Combining the CDR3 with reference TRBV30 and TRBJ2-5 gives the whole variable domain SQTIHQWPATLVQPVGSPLSLECTVEGTSNPNLYWYRQAAGRGLQLLFYSVGIGQISSEVPQNLSASRPQDRQFILSSKKLLLSDSGFYLCAWSQLYQETQYFGPGTRLLVL.